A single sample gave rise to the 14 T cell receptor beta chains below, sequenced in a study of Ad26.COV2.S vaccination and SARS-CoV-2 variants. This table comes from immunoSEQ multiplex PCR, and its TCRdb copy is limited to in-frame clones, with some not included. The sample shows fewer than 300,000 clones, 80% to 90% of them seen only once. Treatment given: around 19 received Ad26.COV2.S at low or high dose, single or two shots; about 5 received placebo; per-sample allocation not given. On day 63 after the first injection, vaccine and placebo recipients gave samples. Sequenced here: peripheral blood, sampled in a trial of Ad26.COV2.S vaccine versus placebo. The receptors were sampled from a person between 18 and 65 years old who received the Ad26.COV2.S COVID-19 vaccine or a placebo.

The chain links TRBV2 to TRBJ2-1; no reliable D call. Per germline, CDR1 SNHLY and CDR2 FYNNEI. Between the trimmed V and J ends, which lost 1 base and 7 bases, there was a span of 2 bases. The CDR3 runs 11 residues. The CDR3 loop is CASSEGNEQFF. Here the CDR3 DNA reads TGTGCCAGCAGTGAAGGTAATGAGCAGTTCTTC.

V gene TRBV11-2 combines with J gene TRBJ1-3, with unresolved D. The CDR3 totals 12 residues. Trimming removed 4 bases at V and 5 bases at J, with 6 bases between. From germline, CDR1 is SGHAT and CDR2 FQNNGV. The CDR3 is CASSSPRNTIYF. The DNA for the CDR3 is TGTGCCAGCAGCTCCCCGAGAAACACCATATATTTT.

This CDR3 is CASSLYGAHNTIYF. The CDR3 bases are TGTGCCAGCAGCTTATACGGGGCTCATAACACCATATATTTT. The chain combines TRBV11-2 with TRBJ1-3; D perhaps matches TRBD1 (5 bases). This CDR3 region has 14 residues. The ends were cut back, 2 bases at V and 7 bases at J, with 12 bases in the middle. CDR1 and CDR2 from the germline V gene are SGHAT and FQNNGV.

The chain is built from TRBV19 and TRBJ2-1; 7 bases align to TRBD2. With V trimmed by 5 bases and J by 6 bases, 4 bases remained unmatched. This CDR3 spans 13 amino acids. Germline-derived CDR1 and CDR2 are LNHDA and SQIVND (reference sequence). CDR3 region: CASSSRLANEQFF. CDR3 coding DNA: TGTGCCAGTAGTTCCCGACTAGCCAATGAGCAGTTCTTC.

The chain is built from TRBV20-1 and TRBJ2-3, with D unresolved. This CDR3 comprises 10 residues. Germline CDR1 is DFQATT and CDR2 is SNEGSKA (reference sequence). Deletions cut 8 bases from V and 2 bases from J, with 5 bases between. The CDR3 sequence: CSPSTDTQYF. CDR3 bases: TGCAGTCCCTCCACAGATACGCAGTATTTT.

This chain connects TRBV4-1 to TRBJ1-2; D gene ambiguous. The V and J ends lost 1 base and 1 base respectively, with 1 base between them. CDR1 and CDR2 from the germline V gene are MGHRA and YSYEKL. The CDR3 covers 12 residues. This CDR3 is CASSQVNYGYTF. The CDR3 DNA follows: TGCGCCAGCAGCCAAGTTAACTATGGCTACACCTTC.

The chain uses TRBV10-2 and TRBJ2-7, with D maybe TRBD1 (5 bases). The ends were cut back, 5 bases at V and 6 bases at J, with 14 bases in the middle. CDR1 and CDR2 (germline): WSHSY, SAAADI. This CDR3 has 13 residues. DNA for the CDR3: TGCGCCAGCAGTTCCCAGGGATCCCGCGAGCAGTACTTC. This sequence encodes CASSSQGSREQYF.

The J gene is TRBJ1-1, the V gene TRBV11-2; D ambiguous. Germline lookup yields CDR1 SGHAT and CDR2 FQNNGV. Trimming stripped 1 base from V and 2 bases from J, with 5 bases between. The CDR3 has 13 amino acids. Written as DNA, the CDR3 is TGTGCCAGCAGCTTAGCACACAACACTGAAGCTTTCTTT. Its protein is CASSLAHNTEAFF.

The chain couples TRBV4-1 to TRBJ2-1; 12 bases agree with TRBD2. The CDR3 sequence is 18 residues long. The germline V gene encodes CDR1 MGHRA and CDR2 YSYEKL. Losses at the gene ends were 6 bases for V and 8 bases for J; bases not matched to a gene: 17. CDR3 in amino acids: CASSRDALAGGPVYEQFF. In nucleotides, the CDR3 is TGCGCCAGCAGTCGCGACGCCCTAGCGGGGGGGCCCGTGTATGAGCAGTTCTTC.

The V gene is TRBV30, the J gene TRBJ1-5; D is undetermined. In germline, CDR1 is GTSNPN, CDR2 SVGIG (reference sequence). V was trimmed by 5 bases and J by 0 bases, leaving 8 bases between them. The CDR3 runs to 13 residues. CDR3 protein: CAWGLSSNQPQHF. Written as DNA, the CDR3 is TGTGCCTGGGGACTAAGTAGCAATCAGCCCCAGCATTTT.

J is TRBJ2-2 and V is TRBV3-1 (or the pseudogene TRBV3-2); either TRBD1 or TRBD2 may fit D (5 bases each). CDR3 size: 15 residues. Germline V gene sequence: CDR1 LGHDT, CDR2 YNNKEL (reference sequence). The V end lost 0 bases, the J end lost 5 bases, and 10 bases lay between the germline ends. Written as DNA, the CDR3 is TGTGCCAGCAGCCAAGATAAAGGGACGACCGGGGAGCTGTTTTTT. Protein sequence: CASSQDKGTTGELFF.

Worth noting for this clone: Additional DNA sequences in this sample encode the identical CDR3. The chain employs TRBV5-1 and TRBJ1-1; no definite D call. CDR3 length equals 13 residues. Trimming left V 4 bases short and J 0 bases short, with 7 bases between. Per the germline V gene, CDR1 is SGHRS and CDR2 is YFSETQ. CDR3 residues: CASSPGLNTEAFF. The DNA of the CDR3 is TGCGCCAGCAGCCCCGGATTGAACACTGAAGCTTTCTTT.

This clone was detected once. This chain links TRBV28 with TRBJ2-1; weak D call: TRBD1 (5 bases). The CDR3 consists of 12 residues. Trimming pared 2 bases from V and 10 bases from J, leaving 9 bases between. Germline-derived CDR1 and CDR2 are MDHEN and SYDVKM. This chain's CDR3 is CASSLRTPEQFF. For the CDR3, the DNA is TGTGCCAGCAGTTTAAGGACACCGGAGCAGTTCTTC.

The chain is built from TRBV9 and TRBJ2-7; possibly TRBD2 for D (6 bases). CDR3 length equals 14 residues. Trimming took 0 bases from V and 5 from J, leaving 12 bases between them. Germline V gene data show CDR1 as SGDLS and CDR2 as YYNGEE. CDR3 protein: CASSVASGSDEQYF. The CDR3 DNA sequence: TGTGCCAGCAGCGTAGCCAGCGGGTCGGACGAGCAGTACTTC.